This is a list of T cell receptor beta chains from one sample in a study of blood T cell repertoires in COVID-19. The method was immunoSEQ multiplex PCR; TCRdb's version includes in-frame clones alone and lacks a portion of them. The sample shows more than 350,000 clones, around nine tenths of them seen only once. Sequencing was performed on PBMCs or T cells enriched from blood (not recorded which). All receptors come from a woman aged 45-60 years who had recovered from COVID-19. CDR3s include the opening cysteine and the closing phenylalanine or tryptophan. Each record gives: D gene, V gene, clone size, J gene, CDR3 DNA, CDR3 protein. D genes are given only for firm matches. The listing skips clone size in some rows; elsewhere it reads once, few, many or a size class.

-	TRBV5-6	-	TRBJ1-6	TGTGCCAGCAGCTTGGCGCAGGCCAAGTATTCACCCCTCCACTTT	CASSLAQAKYSPLHF
-	TRBV7-9	-	TRBJ1-1	TGTGCCAGCAGCACCCGGACCCCATTCAAGGGGGAAAACACTGAAGCTTTCTTT	CASSTRTPFKGENTEAFF
-	TRBV7-2	-	TRBJ1-2	TGTGCCAGCAGCTTAGGTCTCAGGAACTATGGCTACACCTTC	CASSLGLRNYGYTF
TRBD1	TRBV19	-	TRBJ1-1	TGTGCCAGTAGTAGAAGACAGGGAATGAACACTGAAGCTTTCTTT	CASSRRQGMNTEAFF
TRBD1	TRBV19	-	TRBJ2-5	TGTGCCAGTAGTATCGGAGGGACAGGCTTAAGAGAGACCCAGTACTTC	CASSIGGTGLRETQYF
-	TRBV29-1	-	TRBJ1-2	TGCAGCGTTGAGCACAGGGCCAACTATGGCTACACCTTC	CSVEHRANYGYTF
-	TRBV20-1	once	TRBJ1-1	TGCAGTGCTAGTAGCAGCAGGGGATTGTCAAACACTGAAGCTTTCTTT	CSASSSRGLSNTEAFF
-	TRBV29-1	few	TRBJ2-7	TGCAGCGTTAGGTCGCTTAGCCCCTACGAGCAGTACTTC	CSVRSLSPYEQYF
TRBD1	TRBV6-5	-	TRBJ1-1	TGTGCCAGCACCCCCGCAGGGGGCTACACTGAAGCTTTCTTT	CASTPAGGYTEAFF
-	TRBV5-4	once	TRBJ1-4	TGTGCCAGCAGCTTGGCCGGGGGGGCCCCAAACGAAAAACTGTTTTTT	CASSLAGGAPNEKLFF
-	TRBV18	once	TRBJ1-2	TGTGCCAGCTCCCCAGAGACAGATGACTATGGCTACACCTTC	CASSPETDDYGYTF
-	TRBV29-1	-	TRBJ2-5	TGCAGCGGGGCACAGGGCCGGCAAGAGACCCAGTACTTC	CSGAQGRQETQYF
-	TRBV5-1	few	TRBJ2-7	TGCGCCAGCAGCTCGGCCCCCGGGAGATCGGACGAGCAGTACTTC	CASSSAPGRSDEQYF